The clone carrying this T cell receptor (beta chain) has a handful of counts. Its antigen is unknown. This CDR3 spans 14 amino acids. Germline V CDR1 and CDR2: SGHRS, YFSETQ. V gave up 2 bases and J gave up 4 bases; unmatched junction bases: 2. Unique molecular identifiers tagged the TCRbeta library. TCRdb fed the PCR reads into MiXCR, producing one record per CDR3 protein. The sample contains over 100,000 distinct CDR3 sequences, approximately 10% of which appear only once. This entry belongs to a study of T-cell reconstitution after alpha-beta-depleted transplantation in children. Study-wide points: After transplant, at about two months, alpha-beta T cells were reportedly derived from several hundred expanded graft clones. T-cell counts and diversity at one year post-transplant came mainly from newly produced T cells. For some patients, TCRbeta diversity was high at day 60 because of recipient T cells and thymic progenitors that survived.

This clonotype was sampled from a boy younger than 10 with acute lymphoblastic leukemia, due to receive a stem cell transplant. This chain uses TRBV5-1 with TRBJ2-5; 10 bases map to TRBD1. The material was PBMCs, obtained before TCRalphabeta/CD19-depleted stem cell transplant. CDR3 nucleotides: TGCGCCAGCAGCTTCTGGACAGGGGGAGAGACCCAGTACTTC. Amino acids: CASSFWTGGETQYF.